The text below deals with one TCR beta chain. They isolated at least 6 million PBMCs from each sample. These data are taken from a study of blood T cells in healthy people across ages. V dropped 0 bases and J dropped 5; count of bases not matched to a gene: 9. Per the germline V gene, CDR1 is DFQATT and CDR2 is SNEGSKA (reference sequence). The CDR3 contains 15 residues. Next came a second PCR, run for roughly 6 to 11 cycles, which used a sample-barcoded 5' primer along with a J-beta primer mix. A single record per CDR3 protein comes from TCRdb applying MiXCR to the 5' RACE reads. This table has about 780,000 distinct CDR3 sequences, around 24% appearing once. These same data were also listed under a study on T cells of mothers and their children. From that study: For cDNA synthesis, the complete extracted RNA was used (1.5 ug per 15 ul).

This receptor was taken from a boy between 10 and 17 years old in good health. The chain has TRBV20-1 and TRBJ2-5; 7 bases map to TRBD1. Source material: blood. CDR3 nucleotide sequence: TGCAGTGCTAGAGATCTGTTAGAGGGGGCGGAGACCCAGTACTTC. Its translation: CSARDLLEGAETQYF.